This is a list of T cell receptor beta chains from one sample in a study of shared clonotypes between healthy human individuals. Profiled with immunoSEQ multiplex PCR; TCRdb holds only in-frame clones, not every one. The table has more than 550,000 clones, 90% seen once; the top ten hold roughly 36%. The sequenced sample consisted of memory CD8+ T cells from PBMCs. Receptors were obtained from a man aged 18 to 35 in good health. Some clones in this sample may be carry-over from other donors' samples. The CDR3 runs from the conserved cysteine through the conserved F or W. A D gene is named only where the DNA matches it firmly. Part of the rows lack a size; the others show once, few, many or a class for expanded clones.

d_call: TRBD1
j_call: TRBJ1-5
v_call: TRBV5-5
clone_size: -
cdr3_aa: CASSLWGTVANQPQHF
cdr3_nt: TGTGCCAGCAGCTTGTGGGGGACAGTGGCCAATCAGCCCCAGCATTTT

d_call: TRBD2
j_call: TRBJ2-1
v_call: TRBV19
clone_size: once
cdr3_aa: CASSMKTGGPKNEQFF
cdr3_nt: TGTGCCAGTAGTATGAAGACGGGAGGGCCCAAAAATGAGCAGTTCTTC

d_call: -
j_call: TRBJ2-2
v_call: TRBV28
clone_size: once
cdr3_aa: CASSLLRQVTGELFF
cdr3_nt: TGTGCCAGCAGTCTACTACGACAGGTCACCGGGGAGCTGTTTTTT

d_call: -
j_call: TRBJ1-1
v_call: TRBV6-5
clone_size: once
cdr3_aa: CASSYSPGNTEAFF
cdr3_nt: TGTGCCAGCAGTTACTCCCCAGGGAACACTGAAGCTTTCTTT

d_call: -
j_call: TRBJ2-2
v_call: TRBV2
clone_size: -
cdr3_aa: CASESSRGAPGELFF
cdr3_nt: TGTGCCAGCGAATCCTCCAGGGGCGCTCCCGGGGAGCTGTTTTTT

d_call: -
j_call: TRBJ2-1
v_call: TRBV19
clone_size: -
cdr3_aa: CASSIEAPAHNEQFF
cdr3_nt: TGTGCCAGTAGTATCGAAGCGCCTGCTCACAATGAGCAGTTCTTC

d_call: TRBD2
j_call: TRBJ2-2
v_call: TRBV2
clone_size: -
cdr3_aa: CASMPRRGTSGRGGDTGELFF
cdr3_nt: TGTGCCAGCATGCCCCGTCGCGGGACTAGCGGGAGGGGTGGGGACACCGGGGAGCTGTTTTTT

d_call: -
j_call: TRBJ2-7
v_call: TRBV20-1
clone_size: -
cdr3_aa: CSVLLAYEQYF
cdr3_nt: TGCAGTGTTCTCCTTGCCTACGAGCAGTACTTC

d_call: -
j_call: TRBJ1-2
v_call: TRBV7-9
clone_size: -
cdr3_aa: CASSQGRVYGYTF
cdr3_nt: TGTGCCAGCAGCCAAGGACGCGTCTATGGCTACACCTTC

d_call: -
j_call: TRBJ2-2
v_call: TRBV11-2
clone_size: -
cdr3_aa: CASRPLAGLNTGELFF
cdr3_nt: TGTGCCAGCAGGCCTCTGGCGGGCTTAAACACCGGGGAGCTGTTTTTT

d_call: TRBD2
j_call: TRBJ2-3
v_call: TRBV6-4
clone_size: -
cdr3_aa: CASSQLAGGSDTQYF
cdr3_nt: TGTGCCAGCAGTCAACTAGCGGGAGGGTCCGATACGCAGTATTTT

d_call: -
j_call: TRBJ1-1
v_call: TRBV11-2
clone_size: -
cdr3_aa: CASSLGGSRSEAFF
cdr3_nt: TGTGCCAGCAGCTTAGGTGGCAGTCGATCTGAAGCTTTCTTT

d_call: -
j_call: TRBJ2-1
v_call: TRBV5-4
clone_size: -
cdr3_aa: CASSFFSNEQFF
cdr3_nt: TGTGCCAGCAGCTTCTTCTCCAATGAGCAGTTCTTC

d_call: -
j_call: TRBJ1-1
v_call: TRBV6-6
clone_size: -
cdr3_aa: CASTPTRGANTEAFF
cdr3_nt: TGTGCCAGCACTCCCACGAGGGGGGCGAACACTGAAGCTTTCTTT

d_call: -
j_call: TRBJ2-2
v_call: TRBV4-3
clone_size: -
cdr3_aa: CASSQGVGVLFRELFF
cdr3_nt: TGCGCCAGCAGCCAAGGGGTAGGGGTGTTGTTCCGGGAGCTGTTTTTT

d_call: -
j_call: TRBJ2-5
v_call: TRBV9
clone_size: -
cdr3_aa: CASSVGRGGSQETQYF
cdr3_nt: TGTGCCAGCAGCGTAGGAAGAGGGGGGAGCCAAGAGACCCAGTACTTC

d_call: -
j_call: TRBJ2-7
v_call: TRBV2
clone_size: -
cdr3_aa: CASSISLMQYF
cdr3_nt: TGTGCCAGCAGTATCTCCCTTATGCAGTACTTC

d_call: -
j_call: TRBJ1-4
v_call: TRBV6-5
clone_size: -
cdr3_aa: CASRQRWGGNEKLFF
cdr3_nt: TGTGCCAGCAGGCAACGCTGGGGGGGTAATGAAAAACTGTTTTTT

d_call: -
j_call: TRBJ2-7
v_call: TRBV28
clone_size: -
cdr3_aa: CASSTLTAVNEQYF
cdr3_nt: TGTGCCAGCAGTACTTTGACAGCAGTCAACGAGCAGTACTTC

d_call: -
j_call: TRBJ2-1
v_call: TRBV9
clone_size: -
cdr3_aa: CASSPNNEQFF
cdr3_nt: TGTGCCAGCAGCCCGAACAATGAGCAGTTCTTC

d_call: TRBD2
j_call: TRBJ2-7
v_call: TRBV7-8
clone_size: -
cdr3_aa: CASSLVIAGGPYEQYF
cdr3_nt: TGTGCCAGCAGCTTAGTCATAGCGGGAGGGCCGTACGAGCAGTACTTC

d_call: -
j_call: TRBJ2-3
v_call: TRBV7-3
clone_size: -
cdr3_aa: CASSYLGQNTDTQYF
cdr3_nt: TGTGCCAGCAGCTATCTAGGACAGAACACAGATACGCAGTATTTT

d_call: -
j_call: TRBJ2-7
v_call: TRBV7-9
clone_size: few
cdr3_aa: CASSQRVGEQYF
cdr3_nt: TGTGCCAGCAGCCAGAGGGTTGGCGAGCAGTACTTC

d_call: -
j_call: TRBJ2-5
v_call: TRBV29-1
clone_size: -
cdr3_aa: CSVNDRSPLTNIFQETQYF
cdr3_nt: TGCAGCGTGAATGACAGGTCTCCCCTGACTAATATCTTCCAAGAGACCCAGTACTTC

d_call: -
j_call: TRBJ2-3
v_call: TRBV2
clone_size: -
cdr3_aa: CASTPRGIRDTQYF
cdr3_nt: TGTGCCAGCACCCCCCGGGGTATCCGGGATACGCAGTATTTT

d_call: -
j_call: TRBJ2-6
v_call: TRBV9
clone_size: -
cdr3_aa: CASSEWGHGANVLTF
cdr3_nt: TGTGCCAGCAGCGAGTGGGGGCACGGGGCCAACGTCCTGACTTTC